This TCR beta chain came from a study of early T cells in non-severe SARS-CoV-2 infection. Across the study: Chains stayed unpaired after sequencing of bulk RNA from unsorted whole blood.

This clonotype was recorded at least ten times. Its antigen is unidentified. Regarding the study as a whole: Anti-spike CD8 specificities were favored by VDJdb matching, whose results missed private and CD4 specificities.

V dropped 8 bases and J dropped 2; count of bases not matched to a gene: 5. The CDR3 totals 14 residues. Germline CDR1 is MNHNS and CDR2 is SASEGT. Individual cDNA molecules each received unique molecular identifiers attached to them. MiXCR, run by TCRdb on the 5' RACE reads, gives a single entry per CDR3 protein. This table holds approximately 27,000 distinct CDR3 sequences, about 6.1% found once. Specimen: whole blood. The rearrangement joins TRBV6-1 to TRBJ1-1; 10 bases agree with TRBD1. The origin of this receptor is an adult who was a healthcare worker with PCR-confirmed SARS-CoV-2 infection or an uninfected control (not recorded which). This CDR3 reads CASVRDRGNTEAFF. The CDR3 DNA is TGTGCCAGCGTCCGGGACAGGGGTAACACTGAAGCTTTCTTT.